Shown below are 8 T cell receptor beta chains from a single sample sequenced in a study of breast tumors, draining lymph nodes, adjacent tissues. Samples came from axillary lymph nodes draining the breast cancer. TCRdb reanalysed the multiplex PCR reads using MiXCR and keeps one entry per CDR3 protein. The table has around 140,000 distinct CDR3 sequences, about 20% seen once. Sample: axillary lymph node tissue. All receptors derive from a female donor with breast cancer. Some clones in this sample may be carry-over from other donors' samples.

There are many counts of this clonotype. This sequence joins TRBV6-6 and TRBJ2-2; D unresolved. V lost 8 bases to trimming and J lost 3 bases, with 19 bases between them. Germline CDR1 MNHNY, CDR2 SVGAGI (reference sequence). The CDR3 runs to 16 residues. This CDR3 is CASRLIWREDTGELFF. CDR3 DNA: TGTGCCAGCCGACTTATCTGGCGAGAAGACACCGGGGAGCTGTTTTTT.

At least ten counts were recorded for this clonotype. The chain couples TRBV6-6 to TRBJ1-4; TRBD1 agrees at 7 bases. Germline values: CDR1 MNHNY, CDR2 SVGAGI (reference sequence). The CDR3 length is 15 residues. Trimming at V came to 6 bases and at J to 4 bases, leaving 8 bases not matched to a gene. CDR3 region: CASRPPGQSNEKLFF. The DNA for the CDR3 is TGTGCCAGCAGACCTCCGGGACAGAGTAATGAAAAACTGTTTTTT.

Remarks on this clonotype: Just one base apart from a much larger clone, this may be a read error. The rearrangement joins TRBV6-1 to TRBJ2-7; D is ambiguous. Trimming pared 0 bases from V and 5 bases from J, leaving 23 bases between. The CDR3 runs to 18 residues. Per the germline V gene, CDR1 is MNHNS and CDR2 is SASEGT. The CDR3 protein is CASSEAPCLGKLKDEQYF. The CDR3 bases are TGTGCCAGCAGTGAAGCGCCTTGCCTGGGGAAATTGAAGGACGAGCAGTACTTC.

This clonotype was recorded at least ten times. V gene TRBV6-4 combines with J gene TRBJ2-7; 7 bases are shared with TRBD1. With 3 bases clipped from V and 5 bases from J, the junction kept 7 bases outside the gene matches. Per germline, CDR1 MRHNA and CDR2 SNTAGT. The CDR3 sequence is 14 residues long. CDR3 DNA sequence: TGTGCCAGCAGTGAGGGCAGGGGGTTGCACGAGCAGTACTTC. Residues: CASSEGRGLHEQYF.

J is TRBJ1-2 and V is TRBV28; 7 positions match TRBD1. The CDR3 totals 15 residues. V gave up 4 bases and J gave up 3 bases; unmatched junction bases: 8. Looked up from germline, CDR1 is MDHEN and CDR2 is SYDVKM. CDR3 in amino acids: CASSSDRAGDYGYTF. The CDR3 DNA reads TGTGCCAGCAGTTCCGACAGGGCTGGTGACTATGGCTACACCTTC.

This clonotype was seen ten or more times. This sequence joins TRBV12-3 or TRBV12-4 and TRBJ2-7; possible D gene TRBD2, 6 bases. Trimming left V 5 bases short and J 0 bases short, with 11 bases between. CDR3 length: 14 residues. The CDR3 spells CASSPAGISYEQYF. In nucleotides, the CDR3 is TGTGCCAGCAGTCCCGCGGGAATCTCCTACGAGCAGTACTTC.

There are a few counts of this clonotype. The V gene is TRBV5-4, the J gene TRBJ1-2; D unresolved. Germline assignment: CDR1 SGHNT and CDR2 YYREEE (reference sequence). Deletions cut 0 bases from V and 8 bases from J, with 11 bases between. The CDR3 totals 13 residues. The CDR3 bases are TGTGCCAGCAGCTTGGAGGCAGGAAGAGGCTACACCTTC. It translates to CASSLEAGRGYTF.

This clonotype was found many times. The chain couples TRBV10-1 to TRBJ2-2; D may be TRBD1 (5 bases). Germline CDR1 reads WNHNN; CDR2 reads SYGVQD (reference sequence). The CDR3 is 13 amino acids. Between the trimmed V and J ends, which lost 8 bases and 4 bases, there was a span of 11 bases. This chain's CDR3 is CASGVRVTGELFF. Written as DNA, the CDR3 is TGCGCCAGCGGGGTCAGGGTCACCGGGGAGCTGTTTTTT.